These 19 T cell receptor beta chains share one sample of origin, sequenced in a study of CD8 T cells in ankylosing spondylitis. Each CDR3 protein gets one entry after TCRdb re-called the 5' RACE reads with MiXCR. Of a few hundred thousand distinct CDR3 sequences in the sample, 20% to 30% are singletons; the top ten hold 0.61%. Sequences were obtained from blood, either unsorted or a sorted T cell fraction (not recorded which). The source of these receptors is a male donor with ankylosing spondylitis or in good health (not recorded which).

This clonotype was recorded at least ten times. The rearrangement links TRBV4-1 to TRBJ2-1; 11 nucleotides agree with TRBD2. The V gene's germline CDR1 is MGHRA and CDR2 YSYEKL. The CDR3 is made up of 14 amino acids. J lost 9 bases, V lost 1 base, and 2 bases had no gene match. CDR3 nucleotide sequence: TGCGCCAGCAGCCAAGGACTAGCGGGGTTTGAGCAGTTCTTC. It is translated as CASSQGLAGFEQFF.

The chain couples TRBV6-1 to TRBJ2-5; 13 bases are a match to TRBD2. Trimming removed 5 bases from V and 5 bases from J; junction bases left unmatched: 8. The CDR3 is 16 amino acids. CDR1 and CDR2 (germline): MNHNS, SASEGT. CDR3 DNA sequence: TGTGCCAGCAGTCCCAAGACTAGCGGGGGGACCGAGACCCAGTACTTC. Translated: CASSPKTSGGTETQYF.

This clonotype was picked up a small number of times. The chain is built from TRBV29-1 and TRBJ2-5; TRBD1 aligns across 8 bases. V lost 5 bases, J lost 1 base, and 9 bases stayed unmatched. Germline CDR1 SQVTM, CDR2 ANQGSEA. The CDR3 sequence is 15 residues long. Here the CDR3 reads CSVLKNRGSQETQYF. The CDR3 DNA follows: TGCAGCGTTCTTAAGAACAGGGGGTCCCAAGAGACCCAGTACTTC.

This clonotype showed up just a few times. The CDR3 nucleotides are TGCAGTGCTAGAGTCTTCGGACAGAACTACGAGCAGTACTTC. Translated: CSARVFGQNYEQYF. The chain joins TRBV20-1 to TRBJ2-7, with a possible D match to TRBD1 (6 bases). V lost 1 base and J 3 bases, leaving 13 bases between the germline ends. The CDR3 contains 14 residues. Germline V gene data show CDR1 as DFQATT and CDR2 as SNEGSKA (reference sequence).

In its sample, this clonotype was seen a few times. The V call is TRBV18, the J call TRBJ2-1; maybe TRBD1 (6 bases). V dropped 2 bases and J dropped 4 bases, with 12 bases sitting between them. This CDR3 is 15 amino acids long. Germline V CDR1 and CDR2: KGHSH, LQKENI. The CDR3 loop reads CASSPTGTPYNEQFF. The CDR3 DNA sequence: TGTGCCAGCTCACCAACCGGGACACCTTACAATGAGCAGTTCTTC.

This chain uses TRBV4-2 with TRBJ2-1; maybe TRBD2 (6 bases). The CDR3 spans 15 residues. CDR1 LGHNA and CDR2 YNFKEQ come from the germline V gene. The V end lost 0 bases, the J end lost 9 bases, and 15 bases lay between the germline ends. The CDR3: CASSQDGRRGIEQFF. CDR3 DNA sequence: TGTGCCAGCAGCCAAGATGGGAGGCGGGGCATTGAGCAGTTCTTC.

This clonotype was found many times. For the CDR3, the DNA is TGTGCCAGCAGTTTAGACAGGGGGAAAGATACGCAGTATTTT. Its translation is CASSLDRGKDTQYF. The chain uses TRBV12-3 or TRBV12-4 and TRBJ2-3; TRBD1 aligns across 8 bases. The V and J ends lost 1 base and 5 bases, in that order; junction bases with no gene match: 2. CDR3 length: 14 amino acids.

The gene calls are TRBV12-3 or TRBV12-4 and TRBJ1-2, with 8 bases lining up with TRBD1. The junction had 6 bases not matched to a gene; V was cut back by 5 bases and J by 4 bases. The CDR3 runs to 14 residues. The chain's CDR3 is CASSLRTGSYGYTF. Written as DNA, the CDR3 is TGTGCCAGCAGTCTCCGGACAGGGAGCTATGGCTACACCTTC.

This clonotype has just a few counts. The chain couples TRBV12-3 or TRBV12-4 to TRBJ1-3; D possibly corresponds to TRBD1 (6 bases). The V gene lost 7 bases and the J gene lost 2 bases, with 12 bases spanning the gap. There are 14 residues in the CDR3. CDR3 DNA: TGTGCCAGCAAGAGGGGGTTAGCTGGAAACACCATATATTTT. Translation gives CASKRGLAGNTIYF.

This clonotype was seen many times. J is TRBJ2-5 and V is TRBV10-2, with D maybe TRBD2 (6 bases). Between the trimmed V and J ends, which lost 6 bases and 3 bases, there was a span of 14 bases. CDR1 and CDR2 from the germline V gene are WSHSY and SAAADI. There are 14 residues in the CDR3. The CDR3 bases are TGCGCCAGCAGGGGGCGGGACTCTAAAGAGACCCAGTACTTC. Protein product: CASRGRDSKETQYF.

This clonotype was observed at least ten times. The genes are TRBV27 and TRBJ2-2; 10 bases align to TRBD2. Per the germline V gene, CDR1 is MNHEY and CDR2 is SMNVEV (reference sequence). This CDR3 spans 19 amino acids. V lost 6 bases to trimming and J lost 4 bases; unmatched junction nucleotides: 17. For the CDR3, the DNA is TGTGCCAGCAGCGATTTGGAGCGGGGGGGCAGAGAAATCACCGGGGAGCTGTTTTTT. Encoded protein: CASSDLERGGREITGELFF.

The CDR3 reads CSAGAGNQPQHF. CDR3 in DNA: TGCAGTGCTGGGGCAGGCAATCAGCCCCAGCATTTT. The chain links TRBV20-1 to TRBJ1-5, with a weak D call TRBD1 (5 bases). V lost 5 bases to trimming and J lost 2 bases, with 7 bases between them. In germline, CDR1 is DFQATT, CDR2 SNEGSKA (reference sequence). The CDR3 is made up of 12 amino acids.

This clonotype has at least ten counts. The chain is built from TRBV29-1 and TRBJ2-2; D is perhaps TRBD1 (5 bases). The ends were cut back, 4 bases at V and 5 bases at J, with 11 bases in the middle. This CDR3 is 13 amino acids long. Germline CDR1 reads SQVTM; CDR2 reads ANQGSEA. CDR3 nucleotides: TGCAGCGTTGGACAGAAGCGTACCGGGGAGCTGTTTTTT. The encoded protein is CSVGQKRTGELFF.

The chain carries TRBV10-3 and TRBJ1-4, with a possible D match to TRBD1 (6 bases). Trimming took 3 bases from V and 8 from J, leaving 19 bases between them. The CDR3 is made up of 16 amino acids. Germline CDR1 is ENHRY and CDR2 is SYGVKD. The CDR3 is CAISDGGQTGKEKLFF. The CDR3 region has the DNA TGTGCCATCAGTGACGGAGGCCAAACAGGGAAGGAAAAACTGTTTTTT.

This clonotype was observed a handful of times. The chain links TRBV10-3 to TRBJ2-3; 14 nucleotides line up with TRBD2. Looked up from germline, CDR1 is ENHRY and CDR2 is SYGVKD. Losses at the gene ends were 11 bases for V and 2 bases for J; bases not matched to a gene: 3. This CDR3 comprises 14 residues. The CDR3 here is CAGTSGGSTDTQYF. CDR3 nucleotide sequence: TGTGCCGGGACTAGCGGGGGCTCCACAGATACGCAGTATTTT.

This clonotype was found many times. The chain uses TRBV12-3 or TRBV12-4 and TRBJ2-1; TRBD2 is a possible D gene (6 bases). The CDR3 runs 14 residues. V shed 7 bases and J shed 9 bases, with 19 bases lying between them. The CDR3 region has the DNA TGTGCCAGCACCACTAGCTTAGGAAGCCCTGAGCAGTTCTTC. Residues: CASTTSLGSPEQFF.

This clonotype was seen a handful of times. An end of the junction differs from the germline gene, which may be a read error. CDR3 protein: CASSLAGDHTGELFF. The CDR3 region has the DNA TGTGCCAGCAGCCTAGCGGGGGATCACACCGGGGAGCTGTTTTTT. This sequence joins TRBV7-6 and TRBJ2-2; 10 nucleotides match TRBD2. The CDR3 consists of 15 residues. Germline-derived CDR1 and CDR2 are SGHVS and FNYEAQ.

This clonotype occurred many times. The chain joins TRBV19 to TRBJ2-1; 8 bases agree with TRBD2. CDR1 and CDR2 from the germline V gene are LNHDA and SQIVND (reference sequence). The CDR3 loop spans 12 amino acids. J gave up 9 bases and V 7 bases, and 5 bases lay outside the gene matches. CDR3 region: CASIGGGLEQFF. CDR3 in DNA: TGTGCCAGTATCGGGGGGGGCCTTGAGCAGTTCTTC.

The sample holds many counts of this clonotype. The V and J genes are TRBV4-1 and TRBJ2-2; no definite D call. V was pared by 0 bases and J by 4 bases, with 12 bases between. This CDR3 has 16 residues. Germline values: CDR1 MGHRA, CDR2 YSYEKL. DNA for the CDR3: TGCGCCAGCAGCCAAGAAACGTTATCAAGCACCGGGGAGCTGTTTTTT. It yields the protein CASSQETLSSTGELFF.